The present T cell receptor (beta chain) was sequenced within a study of T cells after yellow fever vaccination (dated by TCRdb to the late 2010s). Concerning the study at large: The SMART-Seq v4 Ultra Low Input RNA kit was used to prepare libraries from fractions with low cell numbers. Bulk TCR alpha and beta repertoires were sequenced longitudinally to track T-cell clones before and after primary and booster YFV17D yellow fever vaccination. Blood was collected at multiple timepoints before and after primary and secondary immunization, and bulk PBMC replicates and cell subsets were isolated. Two healthy male donors made up the cohort, one aged 18 to 29 years and the other aged 30 to 40 years. What the research found in general, with its limitations: A small share of clonotypes was detected in both CD4 and CD8 compartments, with the overlap likely arising from convergent recombination. Compared with the primary T-cell response, the secondary T-cell response was weaker but faster, peaking on day 5 rather than day 15. Because only a couple of donors were included in the study, the extent to which the findings can be generalized is limited. Computational filtering was required because FACS-sorted repertoires could contain abundant contaminating clonotypes from the bulk population. Most clones expanded after primary vaccination (almost 97% of CD4 and approximately 90% of CD8) were re-detected after the booster, suggesting that broad memory maintenance occurred.

Synthesis of TCR cDNA relied on 5'RACE template switching, a step that introduced a universal primer site along with unique molecular identifiers. Priming for cDNA synthesis came from both the TCR alpha and TCR beta constant segments. Two PCR steps were used to amplify libraries, with sample barcodes and sequencing adapters being added in the second step. Sequencing of libraries was done on Illumina HiSeq 2500 (2x100 bp) or NovaSeq (2x150 bp). Concerning the study's data processing: Reads were demultiplexed and collapsed into UMI consensus sequences with MIGEC, and V(D)J alignment was performed with MiXCR. Clonotypes responding to the vaccine were identified with edgeR on replicate PBMC samples, with the criteria of FDR below 0.01 and a log2 fold change above 5 up to day 15. Each bulk clonotype was labeled CD4 or CD8 based on which sequenced repertoire, CD4 or CD8, contained the clonotype at higher abundance. The public reads were quality trimmed at Q25 with fastp and then assembled into clones with MiXCR by TCRdb, keeping productive beta chains. Entries are consolidated by CDR3 protein sequence, retaining the most common genes and DNA. The V and J calls and clone size come from TCRdb's table, not from the authors' own analysis. A total of 450,000 to 600,000 distinct CDR3 sequences appear in this sample, around 16% of them only once. Around 15% of the sample is in the top ten clones.

According to the study, the label for this sample's treatment or condition signals: live attenuated yellow fever vaccine strain. At each blood-draw timepoint, two biological replicates of bulk PBMCs were collected. A standard Ficoll-Paque protocol was used to isolate PBMCs from peripheral blood. TriZol was used to extract RNA from bulk PBMCs, from CD4 and CD8 fractions, and from dextramer-positive and dextramer-negative fractions. CDR1 SGHRS and CDR2 YFSETQ are derived from the germline V gene. The V end gives up 1 base and the J end 3 bases, leaving 4 bases in the junction not matched to a gene. The CDR3, from cysteine to phenylalanine, totals 14 residues. Of the read, only the CDR3 DNA is kept; its 42 bases are in frame from base 1. A few counts support this clonotype. What antigen it recognizes has not been identified. Base qualities are not at hand, and no much larger clone is one base apart.

This receptor was taken from a man aged 18 to 30 who received the YFV17D yellow fever vaccine. Source: PBMCs, taken about 5 days after the first yellow fever vaccination. This chain is built from TRBV5-1 and TRBJ2-7; 7 bases in between match TRBD1. The CDR3 is CASSLQGTDYEQYF. The DNA is as follows: TGCGCCAGCAGCTTGCAGGGGACAGACTACGAGCAGTACTTC.